A single sample gave rise to the 7 T cell receptor beta chains below, sequenced in a study of identical twins (dated by TCRdb to 2016 to 2018). Library method: 5' RACE. Sequenced on an Illumina HiSeq 2000. The raw public reads went through TCRdb reprocessing: fastp at Q25, MiXCR clone calling, in-frame beta chains kept. Each record represents a unique CDR3 protein, reported with the most common genes and DNA among its rows. In this sample the table shows about 920,000 distinct CDR3 sequences, 10% to 15% of which occur a single time. Around 1.5% of the sample goes to the ten largest clones. This sample also belongs to another study, concerning yellow fever vaccine responses in identical twins.

The sequencing input was PBMCs. All receptors derive from a woman in her late teens or twenties in good health.

This clonotype was detected many times. The V gene is TRBV7-7, the J gene TRBJ2-5; 9 bases align to TRBD2. This CDR3 is 16 amino acids long. V dropped 1 base and J dropped 2; count of bases not matched to a gene: 5. The germline V gene has CDR1 SSHAT and CDR2 FNYEAQ (reference sequence). The CDR3 loop is CASSLGAGGTQETQYF. DNA for the CDR3: TGTGCCAGCAGCTTAGGAGCGGGGGGAACACAAGAGACCCAGTACTTC.

This clonotype was counted only a few times. V usage is TRBV5-1 and J usage is TRBJ1-2, with TRBD1 identical over 11 bases. Germline assignment: CDR1 SGHRS and CDR2 YFSETQ. The CDR3 runs to 16 residues. With V trimmed by 3 bases and J by 2 bases, 6 bases remained unmatched. The CDR3 protein is CASSSGTGGPNYGYTF. The CDR3 DNA follows: TGCGCCAGCAGCTCCGGGACAGGGGGTCCAAACTATGGCTACACCTTC.

V usage is TRBV20-1 and J usage is TRBJ1-6; 7 bases match TRBD1. Trimming took 6 bases from V and 8 from J; bases not matched to a gene: 7. There are 13 residues in the CDR3. Germline V gives CDR1 DFQATT, CDR2 SNEGSKA (reference sequence). The CDR3 sequence is CSARDREYSPLHF. CDR3 coding DNA: TGCAGTGCCCGAGACAGGGAGTATTCACCCCTCCACTTT.

This clonotype was found a few times. The chain recombines TRBV7-9 with TRBJ2-7; tentative D call: TRBD1 (6 bases). Trimming removed 5 bases at V and 2 bases at J, with 19 bases between. Germline lookup yields CDR1 SEHNR and CDR2 FQNEAQ (reference sequence). CDR3 length: 16 amino acids. The CDR3 DNA reads TGTGCCAGCAGCCTTAAAATCGACAGGCAACCCTACGAGCAGTACTTC. Encoded protein: CASSLKIDRQPYEQYF.

This clonotype showed up many times. The V call is TRBV5-1, the J call TRBJ1-2; no definite D call. V lost 0 bases and J lost 4, with 13 bases in between. Germline loops: CDR1 SGHRS, CDR2 YFSETQ. This CDR3 is 15 amino acids long. DNA of the CDR3: TGCGCCAGCAGCTTGGACGGAACACTAATCTATGGCTACACCTTC. It yields the protein CASSLDGTLIYGYTF.

Ten or more counts support this clonotype. The chain joins TRBV12-3 or TRBV12-4 to TRBJ2-1, with 7 bases lining up with TRBD1. The CDR3 totals 16 residues. V was clipped by 5 bases and J by 0 bases; unmatched bases: 7. CDR3 amino acids: CASSPLTGSSYNEQFF. For the CDR3, the DNA is TGTGCCAGCAGTCCGCTGACAGGGAGCTCCTACAATGAGCAGTTCTTC.

V usage is TRBV15 and J usage is TRBJ1-1; a weak D match, TRBD1 (6 bases). Trimming took off 3 bases at V and 6 bases at J, with 20 bases between the two ends. In germline, CDR1 is LNHNV, CDR2 YYDKDF (reference sequence). CDR3 length equals 16 residues. CDR3 sequence: CATSRRGYRGSPEAFF. CDR3 coding DNA: TGTGCCACCAGCAGGAGGGGTTATAGGGGGAGCCCTGAAGCTTTCTTT. Supplemented by reference TRBV15 and TRBJ1-1, the full variable domain reads DAMVIQNPRYQVTQFGKPVTLSCSQTLNHNVMYWYQQKSSQAPKLLFHYYDKDFNNEADTPDNFQSRRPNTSFCFLDIRSPGLGDTAMYLCATSRRGYRGSPEAFFGQGTRLTVV.